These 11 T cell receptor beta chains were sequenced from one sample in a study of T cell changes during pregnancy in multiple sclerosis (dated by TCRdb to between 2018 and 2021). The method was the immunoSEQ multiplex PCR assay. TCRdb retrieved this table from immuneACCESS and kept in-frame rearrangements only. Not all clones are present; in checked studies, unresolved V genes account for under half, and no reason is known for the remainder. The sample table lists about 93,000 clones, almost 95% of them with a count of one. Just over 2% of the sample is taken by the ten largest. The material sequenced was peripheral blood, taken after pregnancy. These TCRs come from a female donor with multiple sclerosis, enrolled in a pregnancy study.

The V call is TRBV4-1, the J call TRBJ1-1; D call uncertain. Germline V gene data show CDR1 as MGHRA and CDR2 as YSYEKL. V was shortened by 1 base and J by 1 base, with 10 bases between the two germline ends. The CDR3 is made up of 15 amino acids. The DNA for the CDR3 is TGCGCCAGCAGCCAAGGCCAACGGGGGAACACTGAAGCTTTCTTT. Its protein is CASSQGQRGNTEAFF.

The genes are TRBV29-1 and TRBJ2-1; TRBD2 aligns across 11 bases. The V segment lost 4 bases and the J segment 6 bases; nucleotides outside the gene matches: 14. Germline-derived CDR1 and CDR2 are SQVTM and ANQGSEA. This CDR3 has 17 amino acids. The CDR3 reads CSVGLRHTSGSGNEQFF. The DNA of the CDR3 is TGCAGCGTTGGGCTCAGACATACTAGCGGGAGCGGCAATGAGCAGTTCTTC.

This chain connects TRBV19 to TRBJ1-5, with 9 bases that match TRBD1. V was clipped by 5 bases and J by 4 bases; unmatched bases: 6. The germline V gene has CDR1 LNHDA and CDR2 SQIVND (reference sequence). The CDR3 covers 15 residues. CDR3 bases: TGTGCCAGTAGTCGGGGACAGGGTCGTAATCAGCCCCAGCATTTT. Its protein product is CASSRGQGRNQPQHF.

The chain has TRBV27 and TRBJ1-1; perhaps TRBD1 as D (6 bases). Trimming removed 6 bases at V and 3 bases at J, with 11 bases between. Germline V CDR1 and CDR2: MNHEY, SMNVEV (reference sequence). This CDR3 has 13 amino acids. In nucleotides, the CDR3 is TGTGCCAGCAGGAACTACAGGGACACTGAAGCTTTCTTT. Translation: CASRNYRDTEAFF.

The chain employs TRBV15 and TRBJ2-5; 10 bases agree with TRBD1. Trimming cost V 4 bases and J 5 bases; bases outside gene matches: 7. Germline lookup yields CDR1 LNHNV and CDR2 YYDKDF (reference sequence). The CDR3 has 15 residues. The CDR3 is CATSTRGQGIETQYF. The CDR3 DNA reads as TGTGCCACCAGCACGAGGGGACAGGGGATCGAGACCCAGTACTTC. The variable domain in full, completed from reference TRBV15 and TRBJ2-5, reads DAMVIQNPRYQVTQFGKPVTLSCSQTLNHNVMYWYQQKSSQAPKLLFHYYDKDFNNEADTPDNFQSRRPNTSFCFLDIRSPGLGDTAMYLCATSTRGQGIETQYFGPGTRLLVL.

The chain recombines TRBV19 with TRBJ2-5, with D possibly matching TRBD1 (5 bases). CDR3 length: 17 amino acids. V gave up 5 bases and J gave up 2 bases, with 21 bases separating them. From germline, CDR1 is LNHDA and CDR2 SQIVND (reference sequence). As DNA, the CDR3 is TGTGCCAGTAGTCCTGCTCGTCAGGGCCCCCGGCAAGAGACCCAGTACTTC. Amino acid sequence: CASSPARQGPRQETQYF.

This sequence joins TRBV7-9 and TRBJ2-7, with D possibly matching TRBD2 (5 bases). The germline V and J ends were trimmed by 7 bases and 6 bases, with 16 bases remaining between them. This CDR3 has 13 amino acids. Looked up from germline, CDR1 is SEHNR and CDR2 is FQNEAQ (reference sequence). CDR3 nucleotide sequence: TGTGCCAGCACCCGTGGCGAGGGTGGCGAGCAGTACTTC. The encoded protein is CASTRGEGGEQYF. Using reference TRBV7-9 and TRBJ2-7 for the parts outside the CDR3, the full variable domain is DTGVSQNPRHKITKRGQNVTFRCDPISEHNRLYWYRQTLGQGPEFLTYFQNEAQLEKSRLLSDRFSAERPKGSFSTLEIQRTEQGDSAMYLCASTRGEGGEQYFGPGTRLTVT.

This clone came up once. The CDR3 spells CAISADREETQYF. As DNA, the CDR3 is TGTGCCATCAGTGCGGACAGGGAAGAGACCCAGTACTTC. V usage is TRBV10-3 and J usage is TRBJ2-5; 8 nucleotides align to TRBD1. Germline CDR1 reads ENHRY; CDR2 reads SYGVKD. The CDR3 sequence is 13 residues long. With 4 bases clipped from V and 3 bases from J, the junction kept 1 base outside the gene matches.

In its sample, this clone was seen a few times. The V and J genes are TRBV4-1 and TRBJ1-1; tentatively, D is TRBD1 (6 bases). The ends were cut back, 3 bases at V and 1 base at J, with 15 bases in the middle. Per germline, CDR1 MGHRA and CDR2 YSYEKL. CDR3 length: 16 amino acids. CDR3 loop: CASSHGAGDGNTEAFF. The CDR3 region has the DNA TGCGCCAGCAGCCATGGTGCAGGGGACGGGAACACTGAAGCTTTCTTT.

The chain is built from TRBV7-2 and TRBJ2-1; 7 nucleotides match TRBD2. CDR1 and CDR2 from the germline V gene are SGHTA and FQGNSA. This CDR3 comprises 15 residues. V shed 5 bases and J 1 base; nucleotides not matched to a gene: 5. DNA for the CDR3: TGTGCCAGCAGCATCACAGCGGGGTCCTACAATGAGCAGTTCTTC. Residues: CASSITAGSYNEQFF.

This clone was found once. CDR3 in amino acids: CASSVTGKKYNEQFF. The DNA of the CDR3 is TGTGCCAGCAGCGTAACGGGAAAAAAATACAATGAGCAGTTCTTC. The chain combines TRBV9 with TRBJ2-1; D is perhaps TRBD2 (5 bases). CDR3 size: 15 residues. Germline lookup yields CDR1 SGDLS and CDR2 YYNGEE. V was trimmed by 1 base and J by 4 bases, leaving 12 bases between them.